This is a list of T cell receptor beta chains from one sample in a study of OX40 agonist ivuxolimab in advanced cancers. Only in-frame clones appear in the TCRdb table, and some are missing; sequencing was by immunoSEQ multiplex PCR. Here the sample spans tens of thousands of clones, about 83% being singletons. The sequenced sample was CD4+ or CD8+ T cells sorted from blood, obtained in a trial of the OX40 agonist ivuxolimab. The receptor source for this set is an adult with an advanced solid tumor such as melanoma, head and neck, liver or kidney cancer. The CDR3 runs from the conserved cysteine through the conserved F or W. A D gene is named only where the DNA matches it firmly. Only part of the rows carry a size: once, few, many, or a class if the clone is expanded.

TRBJ1-5 | . | . | TRBV4-2 | CASSQEMYLQPQHF | TGTGCCAGCAGCCAAGAAATGTACCTTCAGCCCCAGCATTTT
TRBJ2-3 | . | . | TRBV6-5 | CASSPLGLEADTQYF | TGTGCCAGCAGTCCCTTGGGACTTGAAGCAGATACGCAGTATTTT
TRBJ2-1 | . | few | TRBV7-2 | CASSLAANEQFF | TGTGCCAGCAGCTTAGCTGCAAATGAGCAGTTCTTC
TRBJ2-7 | . | medium-sized | TRBV7-9 | CASSPPDEAYEQYF | TGTGCCAGCAGCCCACCTGACGAGGCCTACGAGCAGTACTTC
TRBJ2-7 | . | . | TRBV5-1 | CASSSDAPGEQYF | TGCGCCAGCAGCTCCGACGCCCCCGGCGAGCAGTACTTC
TRBJ2-7 | TRBD1 | . | TRBV5-8 | CASSSPGQEARYEQYF | TGTGCCAGCAGCTCACCGGGACAGGAGGCGAGGTACGAGCAGTACTTC
TRBJ2-3 | TRBD1 | . | TRBV10-3 | CAAGQEQHTDTQYF | TGTGCCGCAGGACAGGAACAACACACAGATACGCAGTATTTT
TRBJ2-5 | TRBD1 | . | TRBV4-2 | CASSLSDRQETQYF | TGTGCCAGCAGCCTCTCGGACAGGCAAGAGACCCAGTACTTC
TRBJ2-2 | . | . | TRBV29-1 | CSVENASGLFF | TGCAGCGTTGAAAACGCTTCGGGGCTGTTTTTT
TRBJ2-1 | TRBD2 | . | TRBV11-1 | CASTPGGGRAFSYNEQFF | TGTGCCAGCACCCCGGGTGGCGGGAGGGCCTTCTCCTACAATGAGCAGTTCTTC
TRBJ2-5 | . | . | TRBV9 | CASSVGGSGYQETQYF | TGTGCCAGCAGCGTAGGTGGTAGCGGTTACCAAGAGACCCAGTACTTC
TRBJ1-1 | . | . | TRBV7-2 | CASSLVGRILTEAFF | TGTGCCAGCAGCTTGGTTGGTAGGATTTTGACTGAAGCTTTCTTT
TRBJ2-3 | TRBD2 | . | TRBV9 | CASSDGGATDTQYF | TGTGCCAGCAGCGACGGGGGGGCTACAGATACGCAGTATTTT
TRBJ2-7 | . | . | TRBV13 | CASSSRQSSYEQYF | TGTGCCAGCAGCTCCCGACAGAGCTCCTACGAGCAGTACTTC
TRBJ2-1 | . | . | TRBV6-6 | CASSRGGLLNEQFF | TGTGCCAGCAGCCGAGGGGGACTCCTGAATGAGCAGTTCTTC
TRBJ2-2 | . | medium-sized | TRBV5-1 | CASSQDSNTGELFF | TGCGCCAGCAGCCAGGACAGCAACACCGGGGAGCTGTTTTTT
TRBJ1-3 | . | . | TRBV9 | CASSVEARGTIYF | TGTGCCAGCAGCGTAGAGGCCCGGGGCACCATATATTTT
TRBJ1-1 | . | . | TRBV9 | CASNLGGDTEAFF | TGTGCCAGCAACCTCGGGGGGGATACTGAAGCTTTCTTT
TRBJ1-5 | . | . | TRBV7-9 | CASSFRDSNQPQHF | TGTGCCAGCAGCTTCAGGGATAGCAATCAGCCCCAGCATTTT
TRBJ2-3 | . | . | TRBV29-1 | CSVEAPIGGDTSTDTQYF | TGCAGCGTTGAGGCCCCTATTGGTGGGGACACTAGCACGGATACGCAGTATTTT
TRBJ2-2 | . | . | TRBV9 | CASSVLGYSNTGELFF | TGTGCCAGCAGCGTATTGGGCTACTCGAACACCGGGGAGCTGTTTTTT
TRBJ1-1 | . | medium-sized | TRBV6-1 | CASSAWRETEAFF | TGTGCCAGCAGTGCATGGAGGGAAACTGAAGCTTTCTTT
TRBJ2-7 | . | . | TRBV5-8 | CASSLGAGMGYEQYF | TGTGCCAGCAGCTTGGGGGCAGGGATGGGATACGAGCAGTACTTC
TRBJ2-7 | . | . | TRBV19 | CASSPDSSYEQYF | TGTGCCAGTAGTCCAGACAGTTCCTACGAGCAGTACTTC